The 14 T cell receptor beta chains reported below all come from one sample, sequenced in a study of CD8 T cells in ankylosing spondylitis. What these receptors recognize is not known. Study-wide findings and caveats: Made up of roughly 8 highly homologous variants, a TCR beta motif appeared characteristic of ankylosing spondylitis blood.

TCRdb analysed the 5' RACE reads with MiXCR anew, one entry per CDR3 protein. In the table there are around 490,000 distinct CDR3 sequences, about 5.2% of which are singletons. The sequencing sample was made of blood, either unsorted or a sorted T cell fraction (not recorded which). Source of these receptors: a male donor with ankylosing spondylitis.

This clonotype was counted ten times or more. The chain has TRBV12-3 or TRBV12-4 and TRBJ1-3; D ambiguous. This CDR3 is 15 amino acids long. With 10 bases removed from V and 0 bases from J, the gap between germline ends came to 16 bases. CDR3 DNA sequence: TGTGCCACGGAATCGGTCACAATCTCTGGAAACACCATATATTTT. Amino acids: CATESVTISGNTIYF.

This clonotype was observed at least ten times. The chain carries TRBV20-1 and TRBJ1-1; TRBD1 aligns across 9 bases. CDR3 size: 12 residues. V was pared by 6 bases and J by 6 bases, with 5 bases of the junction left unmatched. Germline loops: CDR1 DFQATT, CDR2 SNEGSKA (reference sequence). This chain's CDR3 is CSAPDRGSEAFF. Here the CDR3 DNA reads TGCAGTGCGCCGGACAGGGGATCTGAAGCTTTCTTT.

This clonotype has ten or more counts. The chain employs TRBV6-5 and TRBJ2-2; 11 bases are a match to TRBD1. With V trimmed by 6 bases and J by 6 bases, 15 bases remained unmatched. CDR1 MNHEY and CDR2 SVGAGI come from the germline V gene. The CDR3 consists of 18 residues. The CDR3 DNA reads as TGTGCCAGCAGCCACTACGGACAGGGGGCGACCCCTGCCGGGGAGCTGTTTTTT. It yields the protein CASSHYGQGATPAGELFF.

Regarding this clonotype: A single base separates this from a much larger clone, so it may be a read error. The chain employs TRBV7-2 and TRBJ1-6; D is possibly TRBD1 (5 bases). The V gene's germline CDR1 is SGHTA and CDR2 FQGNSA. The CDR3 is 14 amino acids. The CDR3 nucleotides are TGTGTCAGCAGCTTCCAGGGAGGGTATTCACCCCTCCACTTT. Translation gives CVSSFQGGYSPLHF.

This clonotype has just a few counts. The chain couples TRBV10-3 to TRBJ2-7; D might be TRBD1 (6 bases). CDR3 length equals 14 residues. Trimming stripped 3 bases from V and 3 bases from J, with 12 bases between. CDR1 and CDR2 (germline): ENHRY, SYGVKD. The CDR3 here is CAISDRDTNYEQYF. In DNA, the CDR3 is TGTGCCATCAGTGACCGGGACACCAACTACGAGCAGTACTTC.

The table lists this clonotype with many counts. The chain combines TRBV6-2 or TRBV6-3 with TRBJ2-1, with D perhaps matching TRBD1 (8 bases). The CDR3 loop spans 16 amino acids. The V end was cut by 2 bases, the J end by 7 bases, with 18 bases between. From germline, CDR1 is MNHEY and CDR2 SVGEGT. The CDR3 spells CASSYARYRGGNEQFF. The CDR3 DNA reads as TGTGCCAGCAGTTACGCCAGATACAGGGGGGGAAATGAGCAGTTCTTC.

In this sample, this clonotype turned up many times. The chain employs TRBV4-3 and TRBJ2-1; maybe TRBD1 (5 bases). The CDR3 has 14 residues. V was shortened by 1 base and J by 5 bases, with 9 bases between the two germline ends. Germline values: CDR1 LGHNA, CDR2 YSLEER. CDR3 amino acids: CASSQVDSHNEQFF. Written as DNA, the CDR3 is TGCGCCAGCAGCCAAGTAGACAGTCACAATGAGCAGTTCTTC.

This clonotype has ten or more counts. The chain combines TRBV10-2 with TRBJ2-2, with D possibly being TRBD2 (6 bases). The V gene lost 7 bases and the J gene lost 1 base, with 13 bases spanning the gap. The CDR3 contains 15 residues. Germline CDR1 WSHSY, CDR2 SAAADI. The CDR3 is CASTRDSMNTGELFF. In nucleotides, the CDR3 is TGCGCCAGCACCCGGGACTCAATGAACACCGGGGAGCTGTTTTTT.

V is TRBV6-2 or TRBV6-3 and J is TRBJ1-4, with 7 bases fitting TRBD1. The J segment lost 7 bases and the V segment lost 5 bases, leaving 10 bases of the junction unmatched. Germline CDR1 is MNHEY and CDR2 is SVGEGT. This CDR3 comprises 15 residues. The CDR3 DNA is TGTGCCAGCAGTAGACCGGGACAGCGTCTTGAAAAACTGTTTTTT. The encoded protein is CASSRPGQRLEKLFF.

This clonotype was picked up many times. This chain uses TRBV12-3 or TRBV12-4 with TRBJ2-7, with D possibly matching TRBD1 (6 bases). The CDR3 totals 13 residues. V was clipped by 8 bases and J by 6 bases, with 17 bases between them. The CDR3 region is CASQLGEGGEQYF. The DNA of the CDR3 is TGTGCCAGCCAATTGGGGGAAGGGGGCGAGCAGTACTTC.

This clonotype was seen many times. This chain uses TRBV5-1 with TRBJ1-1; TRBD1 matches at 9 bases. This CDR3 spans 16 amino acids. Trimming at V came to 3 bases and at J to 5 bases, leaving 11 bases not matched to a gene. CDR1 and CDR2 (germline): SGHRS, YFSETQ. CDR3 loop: CASSSPGQGGRTEAFF. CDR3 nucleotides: TGCGCCAGCAGCTCTCCGGGACAGGGCGGTAGAACTGAAGCTTTCTTT.

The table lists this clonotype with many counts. The CDR3 loop reads CASSLGLAVEQFF. The CDR3 DNA reads as TGCGCCAGCAGCCTGGGACTAGCGGTTGAGCAGTTCTTC. The chain employs TRBV4-1 and TRBJ2-1, with 11 bases lining up with TRBD2. This CDR3 comprises 13 residues. Trimming cost V 4 bases and J 9 bases; bases outside gene matches: 2. CDR1 MGHRA and CDR2 YSYEKL come from the germline V gene.

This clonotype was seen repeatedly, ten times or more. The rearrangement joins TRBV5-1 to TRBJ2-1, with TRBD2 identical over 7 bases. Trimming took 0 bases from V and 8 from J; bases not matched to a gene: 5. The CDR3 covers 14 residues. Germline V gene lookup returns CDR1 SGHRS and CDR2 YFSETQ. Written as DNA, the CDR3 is TGCGCCAGCAGCTTGGAGAAGCGGGGTGATGAGCAGTTCTTC. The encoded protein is CASSLEKRGDEQFF. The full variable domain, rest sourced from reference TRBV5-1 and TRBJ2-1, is KAGVTQTPRYLIKTRGQQVTLSCSPISGHRSVSWYQQTPGQGLQFLFEYFSETQRNKGNFPGRFSGRQFSNSRSEMNVSTLELGDSALYLCASSLEKRGDEQFFGPGTRLTVL.

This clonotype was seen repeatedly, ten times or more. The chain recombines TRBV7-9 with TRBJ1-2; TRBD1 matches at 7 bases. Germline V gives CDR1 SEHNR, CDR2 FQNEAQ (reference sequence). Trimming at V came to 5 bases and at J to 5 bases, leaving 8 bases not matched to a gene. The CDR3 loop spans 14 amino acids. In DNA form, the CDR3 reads TGTGCCAGCAGCCTCCGGGACAGTAAATATGGCTACACCTTC. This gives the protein CASSLRDSKYGYTF.